The entry below describes one T cell receptor beta chain. The source of the sample is a study of blood T cell repertoires in COVID-19. Looking at the study overall: Acute-phase and convalescent COVID-19 samples originated in the United States, Italy and Spain. The analysed material was cDNA or gDNA that came from T cells, B-cell-depleted T cells, or PBMCs.

Germline lookup yields CDR1 LNHDA and CDR2 SQIVND (reference sequence). This CDR3 comprises 17 residues. With V trimmed by 5 bases and J by 5 bases, 10 bases remained unmatched. Original processing notes: Amplification of reference gene primers provided the estimated nucleated cell counts. Produced via immunoSEQ multiplex PCR; TCRdb's table is partial and in-frame only. That table furnishes V, J and clone size, whereas the DNA furnished D and trimming. The sample lists 200,000 to 250,000 clones, around 90% occurring once. The sequenced sample was peripheral blood. This TCR was sampled from a man in his fifties or sixties who had recovered from COVID-19. The rearrangement uses TRBV19 and TRBJ1-3; the match to TRBD1 covers 12 bases. The CDR3 protein is CASSASPGQGARNTIYF. CDR3 sequence (DNA): TGTGCCAGTAGTGCAAGTCCGGGACAGGGGGCTCGAAACACCATATATTTT.